This entry describes one TCR beta chain. What it binds is not known. This sample was included in a study of T cells expressing NK-cell markers. Study details: Sorted CD3+CD56+NKG2C+, CD3+CD56+NKG2C- and CD3+CD56-NKG2C+ T cells provided the TCR beta repertoires. HCMV seropositivity characterized most of the eight sequenced donors, and seronegativity one.

5'RACE template switching built TCR beta cDNA with unique molecular identifiers. TCRdb re-called the 5' RACE reads and catalogs CDR3 proteins one per entry, DNA excluded. The sample data list 350,000 to 400,000 distinct CDR3 sequences. General observations from the study: The share of CD8+ T cells held by dominant NKG2C+ clonotypes was about 1.0-7.5% in about six donors.

The CDR3 runs to 15 residues. Germline-derived CDR1 and CDR2 are SGHTA and FQGNSA. This TCR derives from a woman between 50 and 59 years old in good health. This chain joins TRBV7-2 and TRBJ2-3; TCRdb's D call of TRBD2 is untestable without DNA. Sample: blood T cells: a sorted CD56 or NKG2C T cell subset, CD4+ or CD8+ T cells, or bulk PBMC T cells (not recorded which). The CDR3 loop is CASTFGRGGADTQYF.